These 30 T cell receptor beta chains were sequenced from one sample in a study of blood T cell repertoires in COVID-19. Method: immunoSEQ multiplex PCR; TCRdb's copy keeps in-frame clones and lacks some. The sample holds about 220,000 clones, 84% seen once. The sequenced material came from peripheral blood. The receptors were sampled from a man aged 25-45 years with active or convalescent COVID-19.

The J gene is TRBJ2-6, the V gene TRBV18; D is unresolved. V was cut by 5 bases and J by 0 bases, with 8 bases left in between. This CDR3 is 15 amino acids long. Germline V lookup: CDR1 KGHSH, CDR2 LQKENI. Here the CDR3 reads CASSNYISGANVLTF. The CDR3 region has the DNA TGTGCCAGCTCAAACTATATCTCTGGGGCCAACGTCCTGACTTTC.

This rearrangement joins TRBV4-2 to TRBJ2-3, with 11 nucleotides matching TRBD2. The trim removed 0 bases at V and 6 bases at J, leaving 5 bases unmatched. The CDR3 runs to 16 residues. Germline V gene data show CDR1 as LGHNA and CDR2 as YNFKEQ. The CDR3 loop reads CASSQELAGGPDTQYF. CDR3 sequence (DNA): TGTGCCAGCAGCCAAGAATTAGCGGGAGGGCCTGATACGCAGTATTTT.

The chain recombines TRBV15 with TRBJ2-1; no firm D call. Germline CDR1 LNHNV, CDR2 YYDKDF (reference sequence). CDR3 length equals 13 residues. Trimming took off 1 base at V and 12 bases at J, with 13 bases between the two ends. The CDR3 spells CATSRVDPSGQFF. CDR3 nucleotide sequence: TGTGCCACCAGCAGAGTTGACCCCTCGGGGCAGTTCTTC.

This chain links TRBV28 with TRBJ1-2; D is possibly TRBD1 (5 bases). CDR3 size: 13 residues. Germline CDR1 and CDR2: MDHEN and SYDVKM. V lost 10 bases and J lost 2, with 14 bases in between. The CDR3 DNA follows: TGTGCCATACCAAAACAGGAAAACTATGGCTACACCTTC. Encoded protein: CAIPKQENYGYTF.

The DNA for the CDR3 is TGCAGCGTTGAAGAGACAGCCAAGAACACTGAAGCTTTCTTT. Its translation is CSVEETAKNTEAFF. The J gene is TRBJ1-1, the V gene TRBV29-1; a weak D match, TRBD1 (5 bases). The CDR3 is 14 residues long. Trimming removed 0 bases at V and 1 base at J, with 9 bases between. The germline gives CDR1 SQVTM, CDR2 ANQGSEA.

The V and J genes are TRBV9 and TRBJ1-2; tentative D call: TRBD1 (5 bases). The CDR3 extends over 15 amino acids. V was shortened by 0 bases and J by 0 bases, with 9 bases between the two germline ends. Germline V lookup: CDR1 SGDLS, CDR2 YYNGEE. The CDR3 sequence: CASSVGQRSNYGYTF. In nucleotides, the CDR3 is TGTGCCAGCAGCGTAGGACAGAGATCTAACTATGGCTACACCTTC.

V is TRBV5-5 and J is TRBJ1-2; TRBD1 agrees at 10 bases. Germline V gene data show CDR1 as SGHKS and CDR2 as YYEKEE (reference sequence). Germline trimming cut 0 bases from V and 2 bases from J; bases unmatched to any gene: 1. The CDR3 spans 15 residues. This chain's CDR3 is CASSLEGQGNYGYTF. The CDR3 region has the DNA TGTGCCAGCAGCTTGGAGGGACAGGGGAACTATGGCTACACCTTC.

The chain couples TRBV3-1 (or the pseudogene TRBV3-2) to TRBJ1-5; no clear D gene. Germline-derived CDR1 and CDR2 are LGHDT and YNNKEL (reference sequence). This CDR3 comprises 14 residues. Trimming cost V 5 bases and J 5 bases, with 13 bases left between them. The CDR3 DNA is TGTGCCAGCAGCTTTTCTGAGGCTGATCAGCCCCAGCATTTT. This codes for CASSFSEADQPQHF.

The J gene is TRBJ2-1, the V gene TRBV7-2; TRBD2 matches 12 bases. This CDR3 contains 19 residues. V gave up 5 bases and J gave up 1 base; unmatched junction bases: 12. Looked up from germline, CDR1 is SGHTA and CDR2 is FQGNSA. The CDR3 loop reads CASSPPPALAGGSYNEQFF. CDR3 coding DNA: TGTGCCAGCAGCCCTCCCCCGGCGCTAGCGGGAGGGTCCTACAATGAGCAGTTCTTC.

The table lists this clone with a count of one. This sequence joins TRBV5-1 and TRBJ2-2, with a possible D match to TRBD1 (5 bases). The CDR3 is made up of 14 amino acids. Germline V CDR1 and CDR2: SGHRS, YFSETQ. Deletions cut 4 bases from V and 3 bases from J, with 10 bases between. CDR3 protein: CASSRLGDTGELFF. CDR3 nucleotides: TGCGCCAGCAGCAGGCTAGGGGACACCGGGGAGCTGTTTTTT.

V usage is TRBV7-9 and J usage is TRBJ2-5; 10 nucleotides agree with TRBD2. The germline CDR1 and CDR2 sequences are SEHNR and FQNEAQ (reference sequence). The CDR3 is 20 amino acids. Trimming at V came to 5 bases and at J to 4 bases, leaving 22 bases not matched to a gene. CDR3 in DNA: TGTGCCAGCAGCATCGGGACTAGCGCTGTATCTATACGGTTCGGAGAGACCCAGTACTTC. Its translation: CASSIGTSAVSIRFGETQYF. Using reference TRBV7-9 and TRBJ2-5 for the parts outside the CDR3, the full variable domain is DTGVSQNPRHKITKRGQNVTFRCDPISEHNRLYWYRQTLGQGPEFLTYFQNEAQLEKSRLLSDRFSAERPKGSFSTLEIQRTEQGDSAMYLCASSIGTSAVSIRFGETQYFGPGTRLLVL.

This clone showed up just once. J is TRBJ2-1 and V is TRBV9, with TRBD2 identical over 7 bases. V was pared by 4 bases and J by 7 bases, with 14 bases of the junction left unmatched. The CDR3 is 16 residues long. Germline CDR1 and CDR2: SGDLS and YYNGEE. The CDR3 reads CASSPRLAPLGNEQFF. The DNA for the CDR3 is TGTGCCAGCAGCCCACGACTAGCTCCCCTGGGGAATGAGCAGTTCTTC.

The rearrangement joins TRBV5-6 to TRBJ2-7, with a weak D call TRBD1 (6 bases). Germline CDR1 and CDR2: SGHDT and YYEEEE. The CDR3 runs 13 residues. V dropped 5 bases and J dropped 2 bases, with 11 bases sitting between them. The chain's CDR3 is CASSFTGTYEQYF. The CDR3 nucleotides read TGTGCCAGCAGTTTTACAGGGACCTACGAGCAGTACTTC.

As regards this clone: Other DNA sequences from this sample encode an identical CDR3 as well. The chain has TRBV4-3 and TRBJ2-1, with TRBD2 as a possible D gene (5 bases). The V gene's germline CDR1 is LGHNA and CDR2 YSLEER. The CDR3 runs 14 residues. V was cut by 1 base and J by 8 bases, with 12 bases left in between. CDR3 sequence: CASSQGSGLDEQFF. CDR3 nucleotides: TGCGCCAGCAGCCAAGGTTCGGGGTTGGATGAGCAGTTCTTC.

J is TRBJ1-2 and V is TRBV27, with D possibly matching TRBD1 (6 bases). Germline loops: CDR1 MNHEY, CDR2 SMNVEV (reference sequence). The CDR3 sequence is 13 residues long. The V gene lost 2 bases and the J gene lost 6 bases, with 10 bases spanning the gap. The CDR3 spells CASSLRGADGYTF. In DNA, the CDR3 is TGTGCCAGCAGTTTACGGGGGGCTGATGGCTACACCTTC.

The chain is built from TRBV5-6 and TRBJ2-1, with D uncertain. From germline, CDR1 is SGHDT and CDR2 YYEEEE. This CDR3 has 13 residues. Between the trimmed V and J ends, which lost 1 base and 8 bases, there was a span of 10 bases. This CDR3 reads CASSLQNSDEQFF. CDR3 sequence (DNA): TGTGCCAGCAGCTTGCAAAATAGTGATGAGCAGTTCTTC.

The CDR3 protein is CASSAQDSSYGYTF. CDR3 in DNA: TGCGCCAGCAGCGCCCAGGACAGCTCCTATGGCTACACCTTC. The chain couples TRBV5-1 to TRBJ1-2; D possibly corresponds to TRBD1 (6 bases). The germline CDR1 and CDR2 sequences are SGHRS and YFSETQ. Between the trimmed V and J ends, which lost 4 bases and 4 bases, there was a span of 14 bases. This CDR3 is 14 amino acids long.

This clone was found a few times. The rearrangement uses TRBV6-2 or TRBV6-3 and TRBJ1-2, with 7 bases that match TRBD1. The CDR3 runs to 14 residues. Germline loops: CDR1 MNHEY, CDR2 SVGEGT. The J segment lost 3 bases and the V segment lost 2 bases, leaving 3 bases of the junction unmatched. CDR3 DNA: TGTGCCAGCAGTTACGGACAGGCATACTATGGCTACACCTTC. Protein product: CASSYGQAYYGYTF.

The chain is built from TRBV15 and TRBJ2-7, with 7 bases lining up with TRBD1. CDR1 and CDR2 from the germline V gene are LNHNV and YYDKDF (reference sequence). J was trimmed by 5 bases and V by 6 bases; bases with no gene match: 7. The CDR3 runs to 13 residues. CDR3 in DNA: TGTGCCACCAGAACACAGGGGTCGGACGAGCAGTACTTC. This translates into CATRTQGSDEQYF.

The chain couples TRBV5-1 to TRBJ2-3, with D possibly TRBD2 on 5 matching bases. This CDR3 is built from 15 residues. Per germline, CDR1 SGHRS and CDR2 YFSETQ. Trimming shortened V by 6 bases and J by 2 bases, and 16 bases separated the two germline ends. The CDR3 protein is CASTWEPLNTDTQYF. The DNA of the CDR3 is TGCGCCAGCACCTGGGAGCCCCTTAACACAGATACGCAGTATTTT.

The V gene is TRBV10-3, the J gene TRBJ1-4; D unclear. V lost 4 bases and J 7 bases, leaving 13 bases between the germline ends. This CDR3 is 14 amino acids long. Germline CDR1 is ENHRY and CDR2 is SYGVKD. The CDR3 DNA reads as TGTGCCATCAGTGCAGACGGAGCAAGTGAAAAACTGTTTTTT. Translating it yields CAISADGASEKLFF.

The CDR3 DNA sequence: TGCAGCGTTGGGCTCCTAGCGGGAGGCTACGAGCAGTACTTC. As protein: CSVGLLAGGYEQYF. The chain has TRBV29-1 and TRBJ2-7; 11 bases match TRBD2. Germline CDR1 SQVTM, CDR2 ANQGSEA. The V gene end was trimmed by 4 bases and the J gene end by 3 bases; junction bases not matched to a gene: 5. CDR3 length equals 14 residues.

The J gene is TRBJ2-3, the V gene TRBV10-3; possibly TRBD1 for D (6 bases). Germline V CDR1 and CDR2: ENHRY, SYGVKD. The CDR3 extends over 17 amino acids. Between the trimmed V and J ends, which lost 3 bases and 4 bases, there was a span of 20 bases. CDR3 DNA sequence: TGTGCCATCAGTGAATGGTGGGGGCCTGTTATTTCAGATACGCAGTATTTT. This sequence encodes CAISEWWGPVISDTQYF.

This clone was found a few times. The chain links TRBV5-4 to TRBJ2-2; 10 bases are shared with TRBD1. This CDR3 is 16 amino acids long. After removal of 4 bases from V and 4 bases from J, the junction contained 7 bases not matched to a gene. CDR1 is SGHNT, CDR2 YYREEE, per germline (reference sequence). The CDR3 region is CASSARQGAGTGELFF. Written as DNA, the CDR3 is TGTGCCAGCAGCGCCAGACAGGGGGCTGGCACCGGGGAGCTGTTTTTT.

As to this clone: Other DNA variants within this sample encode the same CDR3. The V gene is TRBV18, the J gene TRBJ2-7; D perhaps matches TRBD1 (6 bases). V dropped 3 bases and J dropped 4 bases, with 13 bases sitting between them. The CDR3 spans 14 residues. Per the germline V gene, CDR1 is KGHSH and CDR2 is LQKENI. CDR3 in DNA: TGTGCCAGCTCACCGGGGCAGGGGAGTTACGAGCAGTACTTC. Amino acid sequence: CASSPGQGSYEQYF.

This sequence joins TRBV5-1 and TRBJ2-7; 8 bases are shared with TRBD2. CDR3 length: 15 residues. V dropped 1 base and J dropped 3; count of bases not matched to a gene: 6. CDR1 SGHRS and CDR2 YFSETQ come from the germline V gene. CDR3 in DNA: TGCGCCAGCAGCTTGTTGTCTAGCGGGCTCTACGAGCAGTACTTC. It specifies CASSLLSSGLYEQYF. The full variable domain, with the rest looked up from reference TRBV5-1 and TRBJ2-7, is KAGVTQTPRYLIKTRGQQVTLSCSPISGHRSVSWYQQTPGQGLQFLFEYFSETQRNKGNFPGRFSGRQFSNSRSEMNVSTLELGDSALYLCASSLLSSGLYEQYFGPGTRLTVT.

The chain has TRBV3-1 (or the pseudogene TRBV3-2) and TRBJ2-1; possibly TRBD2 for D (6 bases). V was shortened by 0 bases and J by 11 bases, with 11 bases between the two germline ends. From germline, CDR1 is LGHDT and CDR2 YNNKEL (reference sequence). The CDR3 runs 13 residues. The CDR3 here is CASSQDVGRQQFF. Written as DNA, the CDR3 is TGTGCCAGCAGCCAAGATGTTGGGAGGCAGCAGTTCTTC.

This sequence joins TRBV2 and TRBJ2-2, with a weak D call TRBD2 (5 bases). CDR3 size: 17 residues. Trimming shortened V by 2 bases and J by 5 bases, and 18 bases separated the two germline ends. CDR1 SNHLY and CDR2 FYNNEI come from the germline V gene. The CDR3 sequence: CASSEFIGGWGTGELFF. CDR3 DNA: TGTGCCAGCAGTGAATTCATTGGAGGCTGGGGAACCGGGGAGCTGTTTTTT.

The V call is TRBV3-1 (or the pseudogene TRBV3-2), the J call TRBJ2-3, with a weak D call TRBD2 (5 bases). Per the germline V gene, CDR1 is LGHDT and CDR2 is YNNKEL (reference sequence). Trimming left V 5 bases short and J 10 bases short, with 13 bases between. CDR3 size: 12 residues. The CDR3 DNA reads TGTGCCAGCAGCTGGACTGGAAACTCGCAGTATTTT. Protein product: CASSWTGNSQYF.

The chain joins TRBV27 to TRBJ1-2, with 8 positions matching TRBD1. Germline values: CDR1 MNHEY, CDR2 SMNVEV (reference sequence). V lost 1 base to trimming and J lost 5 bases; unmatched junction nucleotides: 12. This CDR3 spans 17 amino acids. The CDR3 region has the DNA TGTGCCAGCAGTTTATTCCCCACAGGACAGGGTTTATATGGCTACACCTTC. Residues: CASSLFPTGQGLYGYTF.